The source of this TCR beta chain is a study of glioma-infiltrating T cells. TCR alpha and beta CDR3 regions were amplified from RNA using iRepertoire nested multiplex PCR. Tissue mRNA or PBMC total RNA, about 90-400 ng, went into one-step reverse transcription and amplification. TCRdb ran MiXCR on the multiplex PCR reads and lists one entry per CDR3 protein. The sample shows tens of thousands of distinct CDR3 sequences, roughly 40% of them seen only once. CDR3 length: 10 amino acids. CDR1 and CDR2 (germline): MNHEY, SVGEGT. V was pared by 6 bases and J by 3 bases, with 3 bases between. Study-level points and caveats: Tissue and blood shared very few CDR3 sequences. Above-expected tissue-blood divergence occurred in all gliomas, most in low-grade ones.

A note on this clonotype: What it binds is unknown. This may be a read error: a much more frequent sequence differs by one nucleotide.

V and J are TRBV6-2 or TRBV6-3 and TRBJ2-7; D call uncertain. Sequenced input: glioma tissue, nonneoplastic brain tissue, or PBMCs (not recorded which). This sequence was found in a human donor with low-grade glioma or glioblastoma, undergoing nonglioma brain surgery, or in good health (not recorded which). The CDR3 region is CASRIYEQYF. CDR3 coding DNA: TGTGCCAGCAGAATCTACGAGCAGTACTTC.